This T cell receptor (beta chain) was sequenced for a study of T cell changes during pregnancy in multiple sclerosis. The table came from immunoSEQ multiplex PCR; TCRdb's copy has only in-frame clones and leaves some out. This table has about 59,000 clones, roughly 92% appearing once. The CDR3 extends over 13 amino acids. Per the germline V gene, CDR1 is MNHEY and CDR2 is SVGAGI. V lost 5 bases, J lost 4 bases, and 11 bases lay in between. The chain employs TRBV6-5 and TRBJ1-2; a possible D gene is TRBD1 (6 bases). The TCR comes from a female donor with multiple sclerosis, enrolled in a pregnancy study. Sample: CD8+ T cells from peripheral blood mononuclear cells, taken in the third trimester of pregnancy. The CDR3 DNA reads TGTGCCAGCAGTCTCGACAGGAGCTATGGCTACACCTTC. Residues: CASSLDRSYGYTF.